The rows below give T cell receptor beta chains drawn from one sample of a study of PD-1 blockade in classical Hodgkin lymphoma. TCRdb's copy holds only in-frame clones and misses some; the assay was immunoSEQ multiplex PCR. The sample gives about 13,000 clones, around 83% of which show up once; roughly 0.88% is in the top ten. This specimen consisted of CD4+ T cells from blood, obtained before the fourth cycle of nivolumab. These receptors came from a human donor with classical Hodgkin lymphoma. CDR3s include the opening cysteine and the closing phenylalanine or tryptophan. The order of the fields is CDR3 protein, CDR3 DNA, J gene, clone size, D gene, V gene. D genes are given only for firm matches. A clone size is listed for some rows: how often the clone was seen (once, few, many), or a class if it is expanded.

CASSEAGLSNQPQHF,TGTGCCAGCAGTGAAGCCGGCCTTAGCAATCAGCCCCAGCATTTT,TRBJ1-5,.,.,TRBV2
CARALWADYGYTF,TGTGCCAGGGCTCTTTGGGCAGACTATGGCTACACCTTC,TRBJ1-2,.,.,TRBV2
CASSIQVLDEKLFF,TGTGCCAGTAGTATTCAGGTATTGGATGAAAAACTGTTTTTT,TRBJ1-4,.,.,TRBV19
CASGRDREYTEAFF,TGTGCCAGCGGACGGGACAGGGAGTACACTGAAGCTTTCTTT,TRBJ1-1,.,TRBD1,TRBV2
CASSRDRAYQPQHF,TGTGCCAGCAGTCGGGACAGGGCTTATCAGCCCCAGCATTTT,TRBJ1-5,.,TRBD1,TRBV2
CASSGGQFNQPQHF,TGCGCCAGCAGTGGCGGACAGTTCAATCAGCCCCAGCATTTT,TRBJ1-5,few,.,TRBV10-2
CASSSYQTGGGTEAFF,TGTGCCAGCAGCTCCTATCAGACAGGGGGAGGAACTGAAGCTTTCTTT,TRBJ1-1,.,TRBD1,TRBV11-3
CASSLVVGTGGYEQYF,TGTGCCAGCAGCTTAGTTGTTGGGACAGGGGGCTACGAGCAGTACTTC,TRBJ2-7,.,TRBD1,TRBV11-2
CASSLRLAGGDEQFF,TGCGCCAGCAGCCTCCGACTAGCGGGAGGCGATGAGCAGTTCTTC,TRBJ2-1,.,TRBD2,TRBV4-1
CASSRTGRTNEKLFF,TGTGCCAGCAGCCGCACAGGGAGGACTAATGAAAAACTGTTTTTT,TRBJ1-4,.,.,TRBV7-9
CASSPQAVQETQYF,TGTGCCAGCTCCCCCCAGGCGGTCCAAGAGACCCAGTACTTC,TRBJ2-5,.,.,TRBV18
CSVESAGGPGYEQYF,TGCAGCGTTGAGTCCGCGGGAGGGCCGGGGTACGAGCAGTACTTC,TRBJ2-7,.,TRBD2,TRBV29-1
CASSSSTWDNEQFF,TGTGCCAGCAGCTCTTCCACTTGGGACAATGAGCAGTTCTTC,TRBJ2-1,once,.,TRBV5-4